A single sample gave rise to the 11 T cell receptor beta chains below, sequenced in a study of cytomegalovirus exposure and HLA in healthy donors (dated by TCRdb to the late 2010s). The method behind the library was the immunoSEQ multiplex PCR assay. A mixture of 60 forward primers for TCR Vbeta segments and 13 reverse primers for TCR Jbeta segments was used in the multiplex PCR. The table comes from immuneACCESS by way of TCRdb, which keeps in-frame sequences with V and J called. Part of the clones is missing from these tables; in studies checked, under half for an unresolved V gene and the rest for unknown reasons. Here the sample has around 160,000 clones; approximately 80% occur a single time. The leading ten clones occupy roughly 10% of the sample. Sequenced sample: PBMCs. All receptors derive from a man aged 18 to 30 in good health and CMV-seropositive.

V usage is TRBV4-2 and J usage is TRBJ2-1; 12 bases are shared with TRBD2. Germline V gene data show CDR1 as LGHNA and CDR2 as YNFKEQ. Trimming at V came to 0 bases and at J to 9 bases, leaving 9 bases not matched to a gene. The CDR3 consists of 17 residues. CDR3 in amino acids: CASSQDPASGRAVEQFF. In DNA, the CDR3 is TGTGCCAGCAGCCAAGATCCGGCTAGCGGGAGGGCCGTTGAGCAGTTCTTC.

This chain links TRBV5-1 with TRBJ1-3; perhaps TRBD1 as D (5 bases). Trimming removed 4 bases at V and 0 bases at J, with 20 bases between. The germline V gene has CDR1 SGHRS and CDR2 YFSETQ. The CDR3 has 18 residues. CDR3 in amino acids: CASSLRSPRDSSGNTIYF. The CDR3 DNA reads as TGCGCCAGCAGCCTACGGTCCCCCAGGGATAGCTCTGGAAACACCATATATTTT.

The chain uses TRBV5-4 and TRBJ2-1; 7 bases fit TRBD1. Looked up from germline, CDR1 is SGHNT and CDR2 is YYREEE (reference sequence). V shed 4 bases and J 3 bases; nucleotides not matched to a gene: 7. The CDR3 totals 15 residues. The CDR3 nucleotides are TGTGCCAGCAGCGTAAGGCAGGGGGACTACAATGAGCAGTTCTTC. It is translated as CASSVRQGDYNEQFF.

The CDR3 region has the DNA TGTGCCTGGACGACCGGGACAGGGGGTGGGACTGAAGCTTTCTTT. The encoded protein is CAWTTGTGGGTEAFF. V gene TRBV30 combines with J gene TRBJ1-1; 11 positions match TRBD1. Germline loops: CDR1 GTSNPN, CDR2 SVGIG (reference sequence). There are 15 residues in the CDR3. V lost 4 bases to trimming and J lost 5 bases; unmatched junction nucleotides: 9.

The chain recombines TRBV2 with TRBJ2-5, with D possibly matching TRBD2 (6 bases). V lost 6 bases to trimming and J lost 5 bases, with 22 bases between them. Germline assignment: CDR1 SNHLY and CDR2 FYNNEI. The CDR3 consists of 16 residues. The CDR3 coding sequence is TGTGCCAGCAGCGACCCGGGGACTTCCCGAGGGGAGACCCAGTACTTC. This translates into CASSDPGTSRGETQYF.

A remark on this clone: No conserved phenylalanine or tryptophan is present at the end of the CDR3, so a read error is the likely explanation. This chain joins TRBV6-5 and TRBJ1-6; 8 bases line up with TRBD1. Germline V CDR1 and CDR2: MNHEY, SVGAGI. CDR3 length: 14 residues. The V and J ends lost 4 bases and 5 bases, in that order; junction bases with no gene match: 1. CDR3 DNA: TGTGCCAGCAGTTTGGGACAGGATAATTCACCCCTCCACCTT. This encodes CASSLGQDNSPLHL.

The chain uses TRBV11-3 and TRBJ2-1, with D possibly TRBD2 on 6 matching bases. V lost 5 bases and J 6 bases, leaving 17 bases between the germline ends. Germline lookup yields CDR1 SGHNT and CDR2 YENEEA. This CDR3 is built from 15 residues. CDR3 bases: TGTGCCAGCAGCCCGAGTAGCGGAGAGGGCAATGAGCAGTTCTTC. Encoded protein: CASSPSSGEGNEQFF. Supplemented by reference TRBV11-3 and TRBJ2-1, the full variable domain reads EAGVVQSPRYKIIEKKQPVAFWCNPISGHNTLYWYLQNLGQGPELLIRYENEEAVDDSQLPKDRFSAERLKGVDSTLKIQPAELGDSAVYLCASSPSSGEGNEQFFGPGTRLTVL.

The CDR3 coding sequence is TGTGCCTGGAGTGTCAACAACTACAATGAGCAGTTCTTC. Protein: CAWSVNNYNEQFF. The chain couples TRBV30 to TRBJ2-1; D gene unclear. The CDR3 loop spans 13 amino acids. V was pared by 0 bases and J by 3 bases, with 6 bases between. Germline V lookup: CDR1 GTSNPN, CDR2 SVGIG (reference sequence).

In this sample, this clone turned up once. The rearrangement joins TRBV14 to TRBJ2-5, with D perhaps matching TRBD2 (6 bases). Germline V lookup: CDR1 SGHDN, CDR2 FVKESK. The CDR3 extends over 14 amino acids. Trimming removed 4 bases from V and 5 bases from J, with 14 bases in between. The CDR3 sequence is CASSRSWGEETQYF. The CDR3 nucleotides read TGTGCCAGCAGCCGGTCTTGGGGGGAGGAGACCCAGTACTTC.

This clone has just a few counts. The chain recombines TRBV6-1 with TRBJ2-7; D is undetermined. This CDR3 has 10 residues. V lost 8 bases to trimming and J lost 4 bases, with 6 bases between them. Per the germline V gene, CDR1 is MNHNS and CDR2 is SASEGT. DNA of the CDR3: TGTGCCAGCTATGAGTACGAGCAGTACTTC. It is translated as CASYEYEQYF.

The chain has TRBV7-6 and TRBJ2-1; 8 nucleotides line up with TRBD1. The CDR3 extends over 14 amino acids. Germline CDR1 and CDR2: SGHVS and FNYEAQ. V lost 6 bases and J lost 7; bases outside the gene matches: 8. The CDR3, as DNA: TGTGCCAGCAGTTTCCGACAGGGGATAAATGAGCAGTTCTTC. It yields the protein CASSFRQGINEQFF.